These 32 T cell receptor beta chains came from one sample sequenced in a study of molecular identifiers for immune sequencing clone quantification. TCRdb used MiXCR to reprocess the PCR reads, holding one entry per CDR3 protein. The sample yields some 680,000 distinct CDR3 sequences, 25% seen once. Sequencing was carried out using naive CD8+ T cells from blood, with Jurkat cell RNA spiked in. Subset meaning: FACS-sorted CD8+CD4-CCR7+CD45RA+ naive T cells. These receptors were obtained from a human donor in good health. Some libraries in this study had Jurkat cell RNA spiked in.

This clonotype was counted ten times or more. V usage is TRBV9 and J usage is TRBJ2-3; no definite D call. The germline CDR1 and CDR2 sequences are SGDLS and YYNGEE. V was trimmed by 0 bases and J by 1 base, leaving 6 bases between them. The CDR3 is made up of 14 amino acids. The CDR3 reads CASSVDQGTDTQYF. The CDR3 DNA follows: TGTGCCAGCAGCGTAGATCAGGGCACAGATACGCAGTATTTT. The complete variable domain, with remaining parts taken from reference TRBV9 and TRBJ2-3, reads DSGVTQTPKHLITATGQRVTLRCSPRSGDLSVYWYQQSLDQGLQFLIQYYNGEERAKGNILERFSAQQFPDLHSELNLSSLELGDSALYFCASSVDQGTDTQYFGPGTRLTVL.

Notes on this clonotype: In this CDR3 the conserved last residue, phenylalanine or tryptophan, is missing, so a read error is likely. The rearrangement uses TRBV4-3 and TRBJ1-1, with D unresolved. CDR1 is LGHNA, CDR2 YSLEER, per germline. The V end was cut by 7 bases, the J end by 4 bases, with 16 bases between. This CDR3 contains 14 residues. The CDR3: CASMPVRGATEAFL. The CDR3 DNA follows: TGCGCCAGCATGCCGGTTCGGGGAGCCACTGAAGCTTTCCTT.

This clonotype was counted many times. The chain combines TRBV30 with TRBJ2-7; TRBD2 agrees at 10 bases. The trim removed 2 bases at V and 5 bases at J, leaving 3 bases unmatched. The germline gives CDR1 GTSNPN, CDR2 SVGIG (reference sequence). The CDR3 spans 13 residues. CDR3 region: CAWSSGGADEQYF. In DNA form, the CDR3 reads TGTGCCTGGAGTAGCGGGGGGGCAGACGAGCAGTACTTC.

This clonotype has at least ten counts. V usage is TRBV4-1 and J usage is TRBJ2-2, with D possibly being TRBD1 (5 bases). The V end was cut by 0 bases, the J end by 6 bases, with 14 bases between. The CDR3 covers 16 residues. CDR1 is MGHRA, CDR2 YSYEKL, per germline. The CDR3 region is CASSQDVLGAAGELFF. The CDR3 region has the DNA TGCGCCAGCAGCCAAGATGTCTTAGGGGCGGCCGGGGAGCTGTTTTTT.

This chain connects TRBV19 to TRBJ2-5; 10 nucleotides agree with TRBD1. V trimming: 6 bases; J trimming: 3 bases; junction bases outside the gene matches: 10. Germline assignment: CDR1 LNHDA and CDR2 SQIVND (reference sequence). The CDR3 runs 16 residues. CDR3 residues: CASSLSGQGFEETQYF. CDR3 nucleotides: TGTGCCAGTAGCCTCTCGGGACAGGGGTTCGAAGAGACCCAGTACTTC.

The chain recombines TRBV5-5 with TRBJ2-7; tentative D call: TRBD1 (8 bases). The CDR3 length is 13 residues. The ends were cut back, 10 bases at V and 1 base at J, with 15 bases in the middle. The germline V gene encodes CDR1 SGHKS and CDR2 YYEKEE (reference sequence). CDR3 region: CASTQGGSYEQYF. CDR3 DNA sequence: TGTGCCTCCACACAGGGGGGGTCCTACGAGCAGTACTTC. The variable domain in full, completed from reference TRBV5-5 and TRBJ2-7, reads DAGVTQSPTHLIKTRGQQVTLRCSPISGHKSVSWYQQVLGQGPQFIFQYYEKEERGRGNFPDRFSARQFPNYSSELNVNALLLGDSALYLCASTQGGSYEQYFGPGTRLTVT.

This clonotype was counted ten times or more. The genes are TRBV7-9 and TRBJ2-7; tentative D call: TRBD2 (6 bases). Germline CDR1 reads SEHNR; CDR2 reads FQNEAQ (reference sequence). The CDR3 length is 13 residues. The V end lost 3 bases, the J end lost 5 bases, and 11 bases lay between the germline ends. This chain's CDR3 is CASSFISGDEQYF. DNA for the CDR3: TGTGCCAGCAGCTTTATTTCGGGAGACGAGCAGTACTTC.

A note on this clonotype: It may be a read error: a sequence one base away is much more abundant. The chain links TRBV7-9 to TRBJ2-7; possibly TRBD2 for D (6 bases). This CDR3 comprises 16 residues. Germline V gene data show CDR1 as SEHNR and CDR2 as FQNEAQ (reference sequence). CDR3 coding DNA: TGTGCCAACAGCCTCCTCTCCGGGACTGGTTACTACGAGCAGTACTTC. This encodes CANSLLSGTGYYEQYF.

CDR3 in amino acids: CASSPLVSPTYEQYF. CDR3 DNA sequence: TGTGCCAGCTCACCTCTGGTTTCTCCTACCTACGAGCAGTACTTC. The chain recombines TRBV18 with TRBJ2-7; unclear D gene. V was shortened by 3 bases and J by 2 bases, with 14 bases between the two germline ends. The CDR3 totals 15 residues. The V gene's germline CDR1 is KGHSH and CDR2 LQKENI.

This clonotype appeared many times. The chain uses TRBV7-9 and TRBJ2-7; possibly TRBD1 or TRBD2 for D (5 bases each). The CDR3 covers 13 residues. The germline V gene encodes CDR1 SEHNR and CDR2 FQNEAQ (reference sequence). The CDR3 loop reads CATVGDRTYEQYF. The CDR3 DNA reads TGTGCTACCGTCGGGGACCGTACCTACGAGCAGTACTTC.

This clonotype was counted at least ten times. Written as DNA, the CDR3 is TGTGCCAGCACAGAAAATTATGGCTACACCTTC. It specifies CASTENYGYTF. The chain links TRBV6-6 to TRBJ1-2; D uncertain. Germline CDR1 reads MNHNY; CDR2 reads SVGAGI (reference sequence). This CDR3 is built from 11 residues. Between the trimmed V and J ends, which lost 7 bases and 5 bases, there was a span of 8 bases.

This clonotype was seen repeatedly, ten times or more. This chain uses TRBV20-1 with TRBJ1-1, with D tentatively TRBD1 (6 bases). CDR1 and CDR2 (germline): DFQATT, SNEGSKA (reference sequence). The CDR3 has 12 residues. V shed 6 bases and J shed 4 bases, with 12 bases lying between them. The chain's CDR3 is CSAQDRFTEAFF. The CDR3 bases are TGCAGTGCACAGGACAGATTCACTGAAGCTTTCTTT.

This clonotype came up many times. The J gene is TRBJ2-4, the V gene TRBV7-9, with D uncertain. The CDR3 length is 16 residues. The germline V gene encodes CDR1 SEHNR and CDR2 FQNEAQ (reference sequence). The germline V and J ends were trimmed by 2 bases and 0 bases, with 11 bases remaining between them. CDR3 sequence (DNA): TGTGCCAGCAGCTTATCGATAGATCTAGCCAAAAACATTCAGTACTTC. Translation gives CASSLSIDLAKNIQYF.

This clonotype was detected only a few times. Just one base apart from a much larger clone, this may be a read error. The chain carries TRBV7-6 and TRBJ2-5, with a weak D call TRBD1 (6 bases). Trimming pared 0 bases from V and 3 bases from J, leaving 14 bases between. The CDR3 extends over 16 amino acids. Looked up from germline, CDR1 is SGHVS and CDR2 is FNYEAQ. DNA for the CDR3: TGTGCCAGCAGCTTAGCTCACAGGGACCAAAAAGAGACCCAGTACTTC. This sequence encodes CASSLAHRDQKETQYF.

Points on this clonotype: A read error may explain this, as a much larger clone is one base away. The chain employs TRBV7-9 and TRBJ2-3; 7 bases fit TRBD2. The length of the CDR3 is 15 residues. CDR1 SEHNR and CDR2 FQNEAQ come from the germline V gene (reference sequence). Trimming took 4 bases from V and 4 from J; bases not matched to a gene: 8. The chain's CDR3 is CASSSGLEPADTQYF. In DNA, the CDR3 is TGTGCCAGCAGCTCAGGACTAGAACCGGCAGATACGCAGTATTTT.

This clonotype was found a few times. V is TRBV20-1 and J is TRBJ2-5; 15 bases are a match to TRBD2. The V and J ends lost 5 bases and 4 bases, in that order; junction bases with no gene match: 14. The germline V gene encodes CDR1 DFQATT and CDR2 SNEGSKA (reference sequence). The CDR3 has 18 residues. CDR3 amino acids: CSAHGGTSGGHGLETQYF. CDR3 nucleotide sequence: TGCAGTGCTCACGGCGGGACTAGCGGGGGGCATGGGTTAGAGACCCAGTACTTC.

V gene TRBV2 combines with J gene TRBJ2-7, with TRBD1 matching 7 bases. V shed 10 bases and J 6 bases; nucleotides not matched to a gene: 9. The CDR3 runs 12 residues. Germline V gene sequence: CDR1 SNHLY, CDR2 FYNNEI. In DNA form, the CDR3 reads TGTGCCACAAGGGGGCTACGAGCCGAGCAGTACTTC. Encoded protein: CATRGLRAEQYF. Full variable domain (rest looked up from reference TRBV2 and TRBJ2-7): EPEVTQTPSHQVTQMGQEVILRCVPISNHLYFYWYRQILGQKVEFLVSFYNNEISEKSEIFDDQFSVERPDGSNFTLKIRSTKLEDSAMYFCATRGLRAEQYFGPGTRLTVT.

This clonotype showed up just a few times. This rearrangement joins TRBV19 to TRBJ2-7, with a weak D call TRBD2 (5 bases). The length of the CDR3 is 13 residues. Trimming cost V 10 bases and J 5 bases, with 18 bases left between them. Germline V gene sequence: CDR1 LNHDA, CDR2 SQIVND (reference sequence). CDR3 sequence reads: CATLDWTGHEQYF. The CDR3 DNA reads TGTGCCACCCTAGACTGGACTGGCCACGAGCAGTACTTC.

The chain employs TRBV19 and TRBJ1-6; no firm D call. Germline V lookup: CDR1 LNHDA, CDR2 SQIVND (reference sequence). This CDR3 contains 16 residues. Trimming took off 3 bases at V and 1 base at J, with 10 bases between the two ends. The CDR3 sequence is CASSIGRVSYNSPLHF. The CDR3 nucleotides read TGTGCCAGTAGTATCGGACGGGTATCCTATAATTCACCCCTCCACTTT.

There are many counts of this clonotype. In DNA form, the CDR3 reads TGTGCCAGCAGTTTACGGGGGGCGAGTTACGAGCAGTACTTC. This sequence encodes CASSLRGASYEQYF. V and J are TRBV28 and TRBJ2-7, with D perhaps matching TRBD2 (7 bases). This CDR3 spans 14 amino acids. Trimming pared 2 bases from V and 4 bases from J, leaving 12 bases between. The V gene's germline CDR1 is MDHEN and CDR2 SYDVKM.

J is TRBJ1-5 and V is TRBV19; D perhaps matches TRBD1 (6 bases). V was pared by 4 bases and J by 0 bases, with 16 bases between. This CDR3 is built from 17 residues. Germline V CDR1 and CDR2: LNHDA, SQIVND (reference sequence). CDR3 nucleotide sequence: TGTGCCAGTAGTACAGGGGCCAGGACTTATAGCAATCAGCCCCAGCATTTT. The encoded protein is CASSTGARTYSNQPQHF.

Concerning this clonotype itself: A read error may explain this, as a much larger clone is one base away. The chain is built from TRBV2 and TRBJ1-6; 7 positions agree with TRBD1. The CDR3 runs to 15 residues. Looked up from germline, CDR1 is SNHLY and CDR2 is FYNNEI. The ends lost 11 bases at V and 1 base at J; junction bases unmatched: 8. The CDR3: CAGRGGTSYNSPLHF. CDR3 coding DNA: TGTGCCGGACGAGGGGGCACATCCTATAATTCACCCCTCCACTTT.

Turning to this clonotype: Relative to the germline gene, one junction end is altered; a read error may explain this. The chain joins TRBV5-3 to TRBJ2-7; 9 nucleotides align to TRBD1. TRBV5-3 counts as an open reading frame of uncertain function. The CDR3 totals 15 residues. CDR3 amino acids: CASSLAGQGTYERYF. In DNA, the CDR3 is TGTGCCAGCAGCTTGGCCGGACAGGGGACCTACGAGCGGTACTTC.

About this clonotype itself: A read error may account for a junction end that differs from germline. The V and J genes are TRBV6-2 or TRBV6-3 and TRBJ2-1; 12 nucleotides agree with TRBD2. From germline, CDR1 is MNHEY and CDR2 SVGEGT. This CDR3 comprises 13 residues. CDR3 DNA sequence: TGTGCCAGCAGTTACGCTAGCGGGAGGGAAGGGGTCTTC. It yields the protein CASSYASGREGVF.

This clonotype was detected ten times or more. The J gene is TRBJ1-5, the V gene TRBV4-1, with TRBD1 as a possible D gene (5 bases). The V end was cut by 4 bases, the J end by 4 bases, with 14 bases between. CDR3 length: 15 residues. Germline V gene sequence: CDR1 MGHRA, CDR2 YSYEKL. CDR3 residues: CASSLHGTVNQPQHF. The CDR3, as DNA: TGCGCCAGCAGCCTTCACGGGACTGTGAATCAGCCCCAGCATTTT.

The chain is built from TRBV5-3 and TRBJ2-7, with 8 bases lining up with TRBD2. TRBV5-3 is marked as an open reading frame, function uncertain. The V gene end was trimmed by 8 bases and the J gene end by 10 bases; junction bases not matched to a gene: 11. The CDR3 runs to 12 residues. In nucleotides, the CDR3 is TGTGCCAGCAGCCCCGGGGGGGGCGATCAGTACTTC. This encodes CASSPGGGDQYF.

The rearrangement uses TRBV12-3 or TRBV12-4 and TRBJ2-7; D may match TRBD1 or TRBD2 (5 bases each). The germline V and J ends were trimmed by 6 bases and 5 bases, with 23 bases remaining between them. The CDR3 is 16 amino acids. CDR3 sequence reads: CASSTTMTFGGNEQYF. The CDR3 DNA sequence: TGTGCCAGCAGCACTACCATGACTTTTGGGGGAAACGAGCAGTACTTC.

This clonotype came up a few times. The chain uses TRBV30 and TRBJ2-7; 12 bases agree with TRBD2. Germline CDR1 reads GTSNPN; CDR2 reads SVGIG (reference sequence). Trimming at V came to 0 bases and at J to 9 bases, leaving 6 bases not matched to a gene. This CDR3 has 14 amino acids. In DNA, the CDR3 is TGTGCCTGGAGTGTACTACTAGCGGGGGGCGGGCAGTACTTC. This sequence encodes CAWSVLLAGGGQYF.

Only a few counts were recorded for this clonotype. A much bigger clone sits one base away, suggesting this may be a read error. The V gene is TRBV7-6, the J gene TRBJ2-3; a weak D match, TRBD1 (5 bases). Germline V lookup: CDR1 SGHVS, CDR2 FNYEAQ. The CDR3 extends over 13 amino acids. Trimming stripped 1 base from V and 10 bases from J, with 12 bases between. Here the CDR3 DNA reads TGTGCCAGCAGCTTAGGAGAGGAAGGGGCGCAGTATTTT. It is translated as CASSLGEEGAQYF.

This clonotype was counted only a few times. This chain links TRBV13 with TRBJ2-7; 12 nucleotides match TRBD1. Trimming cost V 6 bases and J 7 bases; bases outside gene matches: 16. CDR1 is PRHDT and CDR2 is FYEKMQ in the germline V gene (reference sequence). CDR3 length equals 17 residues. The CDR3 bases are TGTGCCAGCAGGTCATTGGAGGGACAGGGGGCGCCCGGGGAGCAGTACTTC. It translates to CASRSLEGQGAPGEQYF.

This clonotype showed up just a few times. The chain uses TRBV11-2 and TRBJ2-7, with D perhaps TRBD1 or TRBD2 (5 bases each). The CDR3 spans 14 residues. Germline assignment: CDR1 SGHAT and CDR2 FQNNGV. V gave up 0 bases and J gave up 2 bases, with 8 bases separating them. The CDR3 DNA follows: TGTGCCAGCAGCTTAGATCTGGGGGCCTACGAGCAGTACTTC. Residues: CASSLDLGAYEQYF.

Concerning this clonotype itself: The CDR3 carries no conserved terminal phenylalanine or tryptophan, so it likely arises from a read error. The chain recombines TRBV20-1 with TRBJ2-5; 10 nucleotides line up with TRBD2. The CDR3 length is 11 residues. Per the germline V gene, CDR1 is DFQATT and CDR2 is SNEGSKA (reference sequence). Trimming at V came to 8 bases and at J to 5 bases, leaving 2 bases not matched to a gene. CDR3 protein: CSLAGEETQYL. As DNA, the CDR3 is TGCAGTCTAGCGGGAGAGGAGACCCAGTACCTC.